Sequencing of this TCR beta chain was carried out in a study of blood T cell repertoires in COVID-19. Looking at the study overall: Sources were T cells, B-cell-depleted T cells, or PBMCs; the material itself was cDNA or gDNA.

Profiled with immunoSEQ multiplex PCR; TCRdb holds only in-frame clones, not every one. The sample gives more than 150,000 clones, roughly four fifths of which show up once; roughly 12% is in the top ten. This CDR3 region has 14 residues. Germline-derived CDR1 and CDR2 are SGDLS and YYNGEE. Deletions cut 0 bases from V and 8 bases from J, with 9 bases between. This clone turned up a few times. Sample: peripheral blood. This clonotype was obtained from a woman older than 75 with COVID-19, enrolled during active disease. The chain recombines TRBV9 with TRBJ1-6, with no clear D. The CDR3 DNA sequence: TGTGCCAGCAGCGTAGACTACGGTCATTCACCCCTCCACTTT. It specifies CASSVDYGHSPLHF. Supplemented by reference TRBV9 and TRBJ1-6, the full variable domain reads DSGVTQTPKHLITATGQRVTLRCSPRSGDLSVYWYQQSLDQGLQFLIQYYNGEERAKGNILERFSAQQFPDLHSELNLSSLELGDSALYFCASSVDYGHSPLHFGNGTRLTVT.